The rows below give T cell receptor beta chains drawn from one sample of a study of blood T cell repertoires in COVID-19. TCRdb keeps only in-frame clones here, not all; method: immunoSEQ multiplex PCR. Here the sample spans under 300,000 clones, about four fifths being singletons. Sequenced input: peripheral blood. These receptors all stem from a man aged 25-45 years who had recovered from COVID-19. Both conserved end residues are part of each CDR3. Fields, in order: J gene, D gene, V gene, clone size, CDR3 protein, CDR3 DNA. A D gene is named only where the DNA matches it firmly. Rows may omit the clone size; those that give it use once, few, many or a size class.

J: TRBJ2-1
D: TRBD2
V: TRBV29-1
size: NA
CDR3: CSADVIAGSDYNEQFF
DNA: TGCAGCGCCGACGTTATAGCGGGGTCTGACTACAATGAGCAGTTCTTC

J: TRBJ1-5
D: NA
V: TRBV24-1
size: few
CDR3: CATSESKGVGNQPQHF
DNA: TGTGCCACCAGTGAATCGAAGGGGGTGGGCAATCAGCCCCAGCATTTT

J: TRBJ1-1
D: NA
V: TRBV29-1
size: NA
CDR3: CSVMGGPNTEAFF
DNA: TGCAGCGTTATGGGGGGACCGAACACTGAAGCTTTCTTT

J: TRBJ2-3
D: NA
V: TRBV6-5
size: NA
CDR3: CASSTLEGVTDTQYF
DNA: TGTGCCAGCAGCACGCTAGAGGGTGTCACAGATACGCAGTATTTT

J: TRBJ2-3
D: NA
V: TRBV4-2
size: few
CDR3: CASSHSDTQYF
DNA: TGTGCCAGCAGCCACTCAGATACGCAGTATTTT

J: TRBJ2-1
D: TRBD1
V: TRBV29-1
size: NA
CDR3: CSVETKSTGAQFF
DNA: TGCAGCGTTGAAACAAAGAGCACAGGGGCGCAGTTCTTC

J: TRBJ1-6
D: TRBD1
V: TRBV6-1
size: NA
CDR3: CASRERQGKRNSPLHF
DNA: TGTGCCAGCAGGGAAAGACAGGGGAAGAGAAATTCACCCCTCCACTTT

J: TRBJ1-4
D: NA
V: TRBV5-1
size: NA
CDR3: CASSPGGGSPMKFF
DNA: TGCGCCAGCAGCCCCGGTGGAGGCAGCCCAATGAAGTTTTTT

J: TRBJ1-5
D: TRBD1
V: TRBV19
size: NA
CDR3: CASSIGGTGNQPQHF
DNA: TGTGCCAGTAGTATAGGGGGGACAGGGAATCAGCCCCAGCATTTT

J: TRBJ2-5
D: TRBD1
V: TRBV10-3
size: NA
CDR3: CAISTGGKETQYF
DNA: TGTGCCATCAGCACAGGGGGCAAAGAGACCCAGTACTTC

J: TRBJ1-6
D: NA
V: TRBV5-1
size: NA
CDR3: CASKGSRLYNSPLHF
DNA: TGCGCCAGCAAGGGGTCCAGACTCTATAATTCACCCCTCCACTTT

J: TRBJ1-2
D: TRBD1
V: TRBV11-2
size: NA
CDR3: CASSHLRDRGLHGYTF
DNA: TGTGCCAGCAGCCATCTTCGGGACAGGGGCCTTCACGGCTACACCTTC

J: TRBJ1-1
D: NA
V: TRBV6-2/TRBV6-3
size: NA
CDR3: CASSYQGSNTEAFF
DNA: TGTGCCAGCAGTTATCAGGGCTCGAACACTGAAGCTTTCTTT

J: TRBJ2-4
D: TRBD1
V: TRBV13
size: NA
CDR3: CASSFRTGGTKNIQYF
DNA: TGTGCCAGCAGCTTCCGGACAGGGGGTACCAAAAACATTCAGTACTTC

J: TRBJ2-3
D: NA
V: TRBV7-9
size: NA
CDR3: CASSPPGQWTDTQYF
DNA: TGTGCCAGCAGCCCCCCCGGACAGTGGACAGATACGCAGTATTTT

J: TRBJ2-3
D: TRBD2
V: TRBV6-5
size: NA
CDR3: CASAPLAGGTDTQYF
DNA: TGTGCCAGCGCCCCTCTAGCGGGGGGCACAGATACGCAGTATTTT